The clone carrying this T cell receptor (beta chain) has more than one count but fewer than ten. The junction had 15 bases not matched to a gene; V was cut back by 2 bases and J by 7 bases. The CDR3 spans 17 residues. Germline CDR1 reads SGHDT; CDR2 reads YYEEEE. For the second PCR, which ran for roughly 6 to 11 cycles, a sample-barcoded 5' primer and a J-beta primer mix were used. Samples each returned at least 3 million CDR3-containing paired-end reads. One entry per CDR3 protein results from TCRdb running MiXCR on the 5' RACE reads. The sample yields 700,000 to 950,000 distinct CDR3 sequences, 43% seen once. The data were taken from a study of blood T cells in healthy people across ages. Overall study: About one barcoded TCR beta cDNA was captured per two T cells.

All donors came from Russia, were Caucasian and healthy, and spanned ages roughly 6 to 95. Sequencing was performed on blood. This TCR came from a woman aged 60-70 years in good health. The chain joins TRBV5-6 to TRBJ2-7; 10 bases match TRBD1. CDR3 in amino acids: CASSFLPWGDRGNEQYF. The CDR3 nucleotides read TGTGCCAGCAGCTTTCTTCCGTGGGGGGACAGGGGCAATGAGCAGTACTTC.